Below are 20 T cell receptor beta chains sequenced from a single sample in a study of beta chain features in type 1 diabetes. The investigators reverse transcribed all of the isolated RNA, so they sequenced expressed TCRB transcripts. Assay: immunoSEQ multiplex PCR; the TCRdb copy retains only in-frame clones and omits some. The repertoire holds around 430,000 clones, with roughly 30% as singletons. The sequenced sample consisted of naive CD4+ T cells from blood. Receptors were obtained from a man between 18 and 35 years old in good health.

The chain couples TRBV29-1 to TRBJ1-2, with a tentative D call TRBD1 (6 bases). Trimming removed 4 bases at V and 4 bases at J, with 16 bases between. CDR3 size: 14 residues. Germline assignment: CDR1 SQVTM and CDR2 ANQGSEA. Here the CDR3 DNA reads TGCAGCGTTGGAGGGGGACCGGGGCTCTATGGCTACACCTTC. Amino acids: CSVGGGPGLYGYTF.

This rearrangement joins TRBV19 to TRBJ2-5; no firm D call. The CDR3 runs to 15 residues. Trimming shortened V by 3 bases and J by 5 bases, and 16 bases separated the two germline ends. CDR1 and CDR2 (germline): LNHDA, SQIVND (reference sequence). The CDR3 spells CASSMWRNKEETQYF. CDR3 nucleotides: TGTGCCAGTAGTATGTGGCGGAACAAGGAGGAGACCCAGTACTTC.

V is TRBV30 and J is TRBJ2-5, with D unclear. V lost 0 bases and J 5 bases, leaving 7 bases between the germline ends. This CDR3 is 12 amino acids long. Per the germline V gene, CDR1 is GTSNPN and CDR2 is SVGIG (reference sequence). CDR3 sequence: CAWSVRMETQYF. The DNA for the CDR3 is TGTGCCTGGAGTGTACGGATGGAGACCCAGTACTTC.

Here the CDR3 reads CSVEDPPRASGRRETQYF. CDR3 nucleotides: TGCAGCGTTGAAGATCCCCCTCGGGCCAGCGGCCGGAGGGAGACCCAGTACTTC. The rearrangement links TRBV29-1 to TRBJ2-5; the D gene is possibly TRBD2 (5 bases). V was shortened by 0 bases and J by 5 bases, with 25 bases between the two germline ends. The germline V gene encodes CDR1 SQVTM and CDR2 ANQGSEA. This CDR3 contains 18 residues.

The chain carries TRBV9 and TRBJ2-3, with 7 bases that match TRBD2. The V gene end was trimmed by 0 bases and the J gene end by 4 bases; junction bases not matched to a gene: 5. The germline gives CDR1 SGDLS, CDR2 YYNGEE. The CDR3 runs to 15 residues. The DNA of the CDR3 is TGTGCCAGCAGCGTAGGCGGGAGCGGAGCAGATACGCAGTATTTT. As protein: CASSVGGSGADTQYF.

This clone was seen a few times. The chain recombines TRBV15 with TRBJ2-1; 9 bases are shared with TRBD2. The CDR3 totals 15 residues. Germline V gene data show CDR1 as LNHNV and CDR2 as YYDKDF (reference sequence). V shed 0 bases, J shed 7 bases, and the junction held 4 bases outside the gene matches. The CDR3 loop is CATSREVAGVNEQFF. CDR3 bases: TGTGCCACCAGCAGAGAAGTAGCGGGAGTGAATGAGCAGTTCTTC.

The J gene is TRBJ2-2, the V gene TRBV2; D is uncertain. CDR1 SNHLY and CDR2 FYNNEI come from the germline V gene. Trimming pared 3 bases from V and 4 bases from J, leaving 3 bases between. The CDR3 has 12 residues. The CDR3 reads CASSDSTGELFF. The CDR3 DNA reads TGTGCCAGCAGTGACAGCACCGGGGAGCTGTTTTTT.

This sequence joins TRBV30 and TRBJ2-7, with D tentatively TRBD1 (6 bases). V was shortened by 2 bases and J by 0 bases, with 17 bases between the two germline ends. The CDR3 extends over 16 amino acids. CDR1 and CDR2 from the germline V gene are GTSNPN and SVGIG (reference sequence). CDR3 sequence reads: CAWSNTGQSHSYEQYF. For the CDR3, the DNA is TGTGCCTGGAGTAACACGGGACAATCCCACTCCTACGAGCAGTACTTC.

This clone was seen only a few times. The V gene is TRBV7-8, the J gene TRBJ2-7, with D tentatively TRBD2 (6 bases). Germline-derived CDR1 and CDR2 are SGHVS and FQNEAQ. This CDR3 is built from 16 residues. Trimming removed 4 bases at V and 2 bases at J, with 18 bases between. The CDR3 here is CASSSGGASRPYEQYF. For the CDR3, the DNA is TGTGCCAGCAGCTCCGGAGGGGCTAGCCGCCCCTACGAGCAGTACTTC.

This chain uses TRBV29-1 with TRBJ1-4; no reliable D call. Germline assignment: CDR1 SQVTM and CDR2 ANQGSEA. V dropped 4 bases and J dropped 5 bases, with 14 bases sitting between them. This CDR3 region has 14 residues. The CDR3 protein is CSVGSLGSNEKLFF. The CDR3 coding sequence is TGCAGCGTTGGGTCTCTGGGCTCCAATGAAAAACTGTTTTTT. The entire variable domain, with the rest obtained from reference TRBV29-1 and TRBJ1-4, is as follows: SAVISQKPSRDICQRGTSLTIQCQVDSQVTMMFWYRQQPGQSLTLIATANQGSEATYESGFVIDKFPISRPNLTFSTLTVSNMSPEDSSIYLCSVGSLGSNEKLFFGSGTQLSVL.

This clone was recorded a few times. V gene TRBV20-1 combines with J gene TRBJ2-1, with D unclear. With 5 bases removed from V and 8 bases from J, the gap between germline ends came to 10 bases. Per germline, CDR1 DFQATT and CDR2 SNEGSKA (reference sequence). The CDR3 has 11 amino acids. CDR3 coding DNA: TGCAGTGCTGGCCTAAATGATGAGCAGTTCTTC. Amino acid sequence: CSAGLNDEQFF.

This clone was seen only once. The CDR3 reads CASSKRDRSTGELFF. Here the CDR3 DNA reads TGTGCCAGCAGCAAGAGGGACAGATCCACCGGGGAGCTGTTTTTT. The chain carries TRBV9 and TRBJ2-2, with 7 positions matching TRBD1. V lost 4 bases to trimming and J lost 4 bases; unmatched junction nucleotides: 7. The CDR3 contains 15 residues. Germline lookup yields CDR1 SGDLS and CDR2 YYNGEE.

In its sample, this clone was seen a few times. J is TRBJ2-7 and V is TRBV5-4; 7 bases fit TRBD1. There are 16 residues in the CDR3. V gave up 4 bases and J gave up 1 base; unmatched junction bases: 11. Germline CDR1 reads SGHNT; CDR2 reads YYREEE (reference sequence). CDR3 loop: CASSHGQVTGSYEQYF. The CDR3 DNA reads TGTGCCAGCAGCCACGGACAGGTCACAGGGTCCTACGAGCAGTACTTC.

The chain combines TRBV19 with TRBJ2-5; TRBD2 agrees at 13 bases. CDR3 length: 16 amino acids. Trimming at V came to 6 bases and at J to 5 bases, leaving 9 bases not matched to a gene. CDR1 LNHDA and CDR2 SQIVND come from the germline V gene (reference sequence). In DNA, the CDR3 is TGTGCCAGTAGGCCGACTAGCGGGAGGTCCCATGAGACCCAGTACTTC. This translates into CASRPTSGRSHETQYF.

The chain recombines TRBV4-3 with TRBJ1-1; D might be TRBD1 (6 bases). The CDR3 runs 14 residues. Deletions cut 6 bases from V and 5 bases from J, with 16 bases between. CDR1 and CDR2 (germline): LGHNA, YSLEER. The chain's CDR3 is CASRLQGVMTEAFF. Written as DNA, the CDR3 is TGCGCCAGCAGGCTACAGGGCGTAATGACTGAAGCTTTCTTT.

This clone was observed a few times. The chain recombines TRBV5-1 with TRBJ2-1; 9 bases are a match to TRBD2. The CDR3 has 16 amino acids. Germline trimming cut 0 bases from V and 7 bases from J; bases unmatched to any gene: 8. From germline, CDR1 is SGHRS and CDR2 YFSETQ. CDR3 loop: CASSLGVASGINEQFF. The CDR3 DNA follows: TGCGCCAGCAGCTTGGGAGTCGCTAGCGGGATAAATGAGCAGTTCTTC.

Only a few counts were recorded for this clone. V and J are TRBV2 and TRBJ2-4; the D is unclear. This CDR3 comprises 13 residues. The V end was cut by 6 bases, the J end by 5 bases, with 11 bases between. Germline CDR1 and CDR2: SNHLY and FYNNEI. CDR3 coding DNA: TGTGCCAGCAGATCGGAAAGGGAAAACATTCAGTACTTC. Its translation: CASRSERENIQYF.

The J gene is TRBJ2-5, the V gene TRBV28; D is tentatively TRBD1 or TRBD2 (5 bases each). Germline values: CDR1 MDHEN, CDR2 SYDVKM. This CDR3 spans 14 amino acids. The V and J ends lost 2 bases and 8 bases respectively, with 15 bases between them. The DNA for the CDR3 is TGTGCCAGCAGTTTAAGCAGCTTCCGGGGCACCCAGTACTTC. This sequence encodes CASSLSSFRGTQYF.

Concerning this clone itself: Distinct nucleotide sequences in the sample also encode this CDR3. The gene calls are TRBV2 and TRBJ2-3, with 7 nucleotides matching TRBD1. Germline assignment: CDR1 SNHLY and CDR2 FYNNEI. Trimming took 4 bases from V and 1 from J; bases not matched to a gene: 2. The CDR3 is made up of 14 amino acids. CDR3 nucleotides: TGTGCCAGCAGTGGACAGGGTGGCACAGATACGCAGTATTTT. This codes for CASSGQGGTDTQYF.

V usage is TRBV5-6 and J usage is TRBJ2-7; D uncertain. This CDR3 is built from 14 residues. Trimming took off 1 base at V and 0 bases at J, with 8 bases between the two ends. Germline V gene sequence: CDR1 SGHDT, CDR2 YYEEEE. The CDR3 DNA follows: TGTGCCAGCAGCTTGAGCCTCAGCTCCTACGAGCAGTACTTC. Translated, it gives CASSLSLSSYEQYF. Looking up the rest from reference TRBV5-6 and TRBJ2-7 gives the full variable domain: DAGVTQSPTHLIKTRGQQVTLRCSPKSGHDTVSWYQQALGQGPQFIFQYYEEEERQRGNFPDRFSGHQFPNYSSELNVNALLLGDSALYLCASSLSLSSYEQYFGPGTRLTVT.